The clone carrying this TCR beta chain was detected only a few times. Its cognate antigen is unknown. The entry originates in a study of blood T cells in healthy people across ages. Study results and caveats: Any changes in expanded clonotypes were possibly confounded, as donor CMV status remained unknown. Aged donors had fewer naive CD4+ cells and lower diversity than long-lived donors.

Combining a sample-barcoded 5' primer with a J-beta primer mix, a second PCR ran for roughly 7 to 12 cycles. Every individual sample yielded 2.5 million or more paired-end reads (each containing CDR3). One entry per CDR3 protein results from TCRdb running MiXCR on the 5' RACE reads. This repertoire shows approximately 780,000 distinct CDR3 sequences, under 30% found once; its top ten account for 3%. The V end was cut by 4 bases, the J end by 4 bases, with 21 bases between. Germline loops: CDR1 SGHDT, CDR2 YYEEEE. This CDR3 contains 17 residues. This same sample was also taken into another study, of T cells of mothers and their children. That source notes: Each child gave around 3 million TCR beta CDR3 reads (each mother, over 9 million).

The sequenced material came from blood. The sequence derives from a boy between 5 and 17 years old in good health. V gene TRBV5-6 combines with J gene TRBJ1-3; D is unclear. The CDR3, as DNA: TGTGCCAGCAGCCCCGACGTGGTGGGCTCGAAGGGAAACACCATATATTTT. It is translated as CASSPDVVGSKGNTIYF. The variable domain in full, completed from reference TRBV5-6 and TRBJ1-3, reads DAGVTQSPTHLIKTRGQQVTLRCSPKSGHDTVSWYQQALGQGPQFIFQYYEEEERQRGNFPDRFSGHQFPNYSSELNVNALLLGDSALYLCASSPDVVGSKGNTIYFGEGSWLTVV.